These 11 T cell receptor beta chains were all obtained from the same sample, sequenced in a study of blood T cell repertoires in COVID-19. Repertoires were generated with immunoSEQ multiplex PCR, while TCRdb's copy carries only in-frame clones and drops some. The data contain around 300,000 clones, just under 90% of them singletons. The sequencing input was PBMCs or T cells enriched from blood (not recorded which). The receptors here all came from a woman in her 30s who had recovered from COVID-19.

This clone was detected only once. J is TRBJ1-1 and V is TRBV18; no firm D call. Germline V gives CDR1 KGHSH, CDR2 LQKENI. The ends were cut back, 2 bases at V and 0 bases at J, with 10 bases in the middle. The CDR3 is 15 residues long. The CDR3 here is CASSPFEELNTEAFF. The CDR3 coding sequence is TGTGCCAGCTCACCATTTGAGGAACTGAACACTGAAGCTTTCTTT.

The count of this clone is one. The V gene is TRBV14, the J gene TRBJ1-3, with D possibly being TRBD1 (6 bases). V was clipped by 4 bases and J by 3 bases, with 16 bases between them. The CDR3 is 16 residues long. Per germline, CDR1 SGHDN and CDR2 FVKESK. The CDR3 sequence: CASSRPGGPLGNTIYF. The CDR3 nucleotides read TGTGCCAGCAGCCGTCCGGGGGGCCCCCTTGGAAACACCATATATTTT.

The rearrangement uses TRBV5-6 and TRBJ2-3, with TRBD2 as a possible D gene (6 bases). V was pared by 2 bases and J by 4 bases, with 14 bases between. CDR3 size: 15 residues. Germline V lookup: CDR1 SGHDT, CDR2 YYEEEE. CDR3 in DNA: TGTGCCAGCAGCTTACTAGTGGCGGGGCCAGATACGCAGTATTTT. It yields the protein CASSLLVAGPDTQYF.

The chain recombines TRBV19 with TRBJ2-3; TRBD1 matches at 7 bases. Trimming cost V 8 bases and J 1 base; bases outside gene matches: 6. Germline CDR1 is LNHDA and CDR2 is SQIVND (reference sequence). The CDR3 loop spans 14 amino acids. CDR3 amino acids: CASGEQGGTDTQYF. The CDR3 coding sequence is TGTGCCAGTGGAGAGCAGGGGGGCACAGATACGCAGTATTTT.

V and J are TRBV5-4 and TRBJ1-5; tentative D call: TRBD1 (5 bases). CDR1 is SGHNT, CDR2 YYREEE, per germline (reference sequence). Trimming shortened V by 3 bases and J by 2 bases, and 12 bases separated the two germline ends. The CDR3 has 15 residues. CDR3 nucleotide sequence: TGTGCCAGCAGCTGGGGGGGAGAAGGCAATCAGCCCCAGCATTTT. Its translation: CASSWGGEGNQPQHF.

This clone was counted once. This sequence joins TRBV18 and TRBJ1-6; D might be TRBD1 (6 bases). The CDR3 loop spans 17 amino acids. Germline V lookup: CDR1 KGHSH, CDR2 LQKENI. V gave up 1 base and J gave up 3 bases, with 13 bases separating them. The CDR3 here is CASSPHPGAGYNSPLHF. Written as DNA, the CDR3 is TGTGCCAGCTCACCACACCCAGGGGCTGGCTATAATTCACCCCTCCACTTT.

The gene calls are TRBV18 and TRBJ2-5, with TRBD2 matching 7 bases. With 2 bases clipped from V and 5 bases from J, the junction kept 17 bases outside the gene matches. Germline CDR1 and CDR2: KGHSH and LQKENI. The CDR3 is 18 amino acids. In DNA form, the CDR3 reads TGTGCCAGCTCACCAATTCTAACTAGCGCGCAATTATTGGAGACCCAGTACTTC. Translation gives CASSPILTSAQLLETQYF.

The chain couples TRBV30 to TRBJ1-2; D might be TRBD1 (6 bases). This CDR3 is 14 amino acids long. V lost 5 bases and J lost 7, with 20 bases in between. Germline V lookup: CDR1 GTSNPN, CDR2 SVGIG (reference sequence). CDR3 sequence reads: CAWATTGLMGGYTF. The CDR3 DNA sequence: TGTGCCTGGGCTACGACAGGACTGATGGGTGGCTACACCTTC. The full variable domain, with the rest looked up from reference TRBV30 and TRBJ1-2, is SQTIHQWPATLVQPVGSPLSLECTVEGTSNPNLYWYRQAAGRGLQLLFYSVGIGQISSEVPQNLSASRPQDRQFILSSKKLLLSDSGFYLCAWATTGLMGGYTFGSGTRLTVV.

The rearrangement uses TRBV6-5 and TRBJ1-4; tentative D call: TRBD1 (5 bases). CDR1 is MNHEY, CDR2 SVGAGI, per germline. The CDR3 totals 15 residues. Trimming removed 2 bases from V and 6 bases from J, with 13 bases in between. The CDR3 nucleotides read TGTGCCAGCAGTTACGGGGAGGGGTCGTATGAAAAACTGTTTTTT. It specifies CASSYGEGSYEKLFF.

V usage is TRBV19 and J usage is TRBJ1-1; 8 bases are a match to TRBD1. This CDR3 is built from 16 residues. Looked up from germline, CDR1 is LNHDA and CDR2 is SQIVND (reference sequence). V was pared by 4 bases and J by 1 base, with 8 bases of the junction left unmatched. For the CDR3, the DNA is TGTGCCAGTAGTACCCGACAGGGGTTACGGAACACTGAAGCTTTCTTT. Protein sequence: CASSTRQGLRNTEAFF.

This chain connects TRBV6-1 to TRBJ2-1; D remains unclear. There are 13 residues in the CDR3. CDR1 and CDR2 (germline): MNHNS, SASEGT. V lost 2 bases and J lost 9, with 11 bases in between. This CDR3 is CASSEIVRGEQFF. The DNA of the CDR3 is TGTGCCAGCAGTGAAATCGTGCGCGGTGAGCAGTTCTTC.